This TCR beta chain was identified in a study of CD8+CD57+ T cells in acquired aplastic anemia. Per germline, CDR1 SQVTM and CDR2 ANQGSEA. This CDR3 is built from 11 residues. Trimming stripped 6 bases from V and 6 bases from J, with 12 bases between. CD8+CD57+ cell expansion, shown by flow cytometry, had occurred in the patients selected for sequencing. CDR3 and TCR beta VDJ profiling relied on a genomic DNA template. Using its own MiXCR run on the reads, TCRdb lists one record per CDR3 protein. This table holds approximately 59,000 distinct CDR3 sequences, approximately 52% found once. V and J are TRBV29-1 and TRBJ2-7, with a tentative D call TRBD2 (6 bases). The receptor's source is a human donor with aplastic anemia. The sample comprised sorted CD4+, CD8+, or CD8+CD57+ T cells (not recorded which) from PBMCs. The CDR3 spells CSVGVGGEQYF. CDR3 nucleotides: TGCAGCGTAGGAGTGGGGGGCGAGCAGTACTTC.